These T cell receptor beta chains were read from a single sample in a study of T cells in localized non-small cell lung cancer. The data were produced by immunoSEQ multiplex PCR, yet TCRdb's version contains in-frame clones alone and is incomplete. The data show about 1,800 clones, roughly a third seen once. The sequenced sample was lung tumor tissue, obtained before any cancer treatment. Source of these receptors: a male donor aged 60 or over with stage II lung adenocarcinoma. CDR3s include the opening cysteine and the closing phenylalanine or tryptophan. A D gene is named only where the DNA matches it firmly. Clone size is given for some rows only: seen once, a few or many times, or a class if the clone is expanded.

>few|TRBJ2-6|TRBV19|TRBD1
CATTPRTGSGANVLTF
TGTGCCACCACCCCCCGGACAGGCTCTGGGGCCAACGTCCTGACTTTC
>NA|TRBJ2-3|TRBV18|TRBD1
CASSSNRGQNGF
TGTGCCAGCTCTTCAAACAGGGGGCAGAATGGTTTT
>NA|TRBJ1-3|TRBV30|NA
CAWRGTVGNTIYF
TGTGCCTGGAGAGGAACAGTTGGAAACACCATATATTTT
>few|TRBJ2-6|TRBV28|TRBD1
CASSGDRGVHSGANVLTF
TGTGCCAGCAGCGGAGACAGGGGGGTCCACTCTGGGGCCAACGTCCTGACTTTC
>few|TRBJ2-7|TRBV11-3|NA
CASTRLQGGYEQYF
TGTGCCAGCACGCGGTTACAGGGAGGTTACGAGCAGTACTTC
>few|TRBJ1-6|TRBV11-3|NA
CASSLRSQGNRRNSPLHF
TGTGCCAGCAGCCTAAGGTCTCAGGGCAATAGGAGGAATTCACCCCTCCACTTT
>NA|TRBJ1-5|TRBV6-8|TRBD1
CASGGTGGGQPQHF
TGTGCCAGCGGCGGGACAGGGGGCGGTCAGCCCCAGCATTTT
>NA|TRBJ2-7|TRBV30|NA
CAWGTGTAYEQYF
TGTGCCTGGGGAACAGGGACGGCCTACGAGCAGTACTTC
>NA|TRBJ2-7|TRBV29-1|NA
CSVEPRRGSYEQYF
TGCAGCGTTGAACCCCGCAGGGGCTCCTACGAGCAGTACTTC
>few|TRBJ2-2|TRBV6-8|TRBD2
CASQGLASTGELFF
TGTGCCAGCCAGGGACTAGCGAGCACCGGGGAGCTGTTTTTT
>NA|TRBJ1-1|TRBV15|NA
CATKNPGTNTEAFF
TGTGCCACCAAGAACCCAGGGACGAACACTGAAGCTTTCTTT